The present T cell receptor (beta chain) was sequenced within a study of T-cell reconstitution after alpha-beta-depleted transplantation in children (dated by TCRdb to the mid-2010s). Study-level background: T-cell immune reconstitution after TCRalphabeta/CD19-depleted allogeneic hematopoietic cell transplantation in children was quantitatively tracked in the study by means of TCR repertoire profiling.

As for this clonotype: The antigen it recognizes is unknown. One base away there is no much larger clone; base qualities are not given.

Library preparation employed PCR. Reads for this sample came from an Illumina HiSeq 2500. TCR library preparation used molecular barcoding, with unique molecular identifiers applied to normalize quantification of the TCRbeta repertoire. Using fastp at Q25 and MiXCR, TCRdb reprocessed the public reads and kept productive beta chains. A single entry per CDR3 protein holds the most common genes and DNA from its merged rows. The sample contains 500,000 to 600,000 distinct CDR3 sequences, about 18% of them found a single time. 3.3% of the sample lies in the top ten. From cysteine to phenylalanine, the CDR3 is 17 amino acids long. CDR3 DNA is the only sequence kept; it has 51 bases, read in frame from the first base. Trimming takes 9 bases off V and 0 bases off J; junction bases not matched to a gene: 15. Taken from the germline V gene, the CDR1 and CDR2 loops are LGHNT and FRNRAP.

This receptor was identified in a human donor who donated a stem cell graft to a child with acute lymphoblastic leukemia. Sequencing was performed on PBMCs from the stem cell graft donor, taken from the stem cell graft. This chain joins TRBV12-5 to TRBJ2-3; the central 7 bases match TRBD2. At the DNA level, the sequence is TGTGCTAGGATGTCTCTCTTTAGCGGGCTGAGCACAGATACGCAGTATTTT. The resulting protein is CARMSLFSGLSTDTQYF. With all but the CDR3 taken from the reference TRBV12-5 and TRBJ2-3 genes, the full variable domain is: DARVTQTPRHKVTEMGQEVTMRCQPILGHNTVFWYRQTMMQGLELLAYFRNRAPLDDSGMPKDRFSAEMPDATLATLKIQPSEPRDSAVYFCARMSLFSGLSTDTQYFGPGTRLTVL.